This T cell receptor beta chain appears in the sequencing data of a study of T cell responses to AZD1222 COVID-19 vaccine. Produced via immunoSEQ multiplex PCR; TCRdb's table is partial and in-frame only. Of roughly 180,000 clones in the sample, around 90% were seen once. The CDR3 runs 12 residues. Trimming left V 2 bases short and J 4 bases short, with 6 bases between. CDR1 and CDR2 from the germline V gene are SNHLY and FYNNEI. Concerning this clone itself: Its antigen is currently unknown.

The study, taken as a whole, reports: CD4 TCRs covered the whole spike, strongest at regions 160-218 and 743-854. Nearly half of the spike-specific TCRs reportedly recognize variant regions that carry no mutations. It was only after the peak T cell response that any repertoires were sampled.

This sequence was found in an adult in good health. The genes are TRBV2 and TRBJ2-7; D gene unclear. Specimen: peripheral blood, collected on day 0 of AZD1222 vaccination. CDR3 in amino acids: CASSEQGYEQYF. The CDR3 region has the DNA TGTGCCAGCAGTGAACAAGGATACGAGCAGTACTTC.